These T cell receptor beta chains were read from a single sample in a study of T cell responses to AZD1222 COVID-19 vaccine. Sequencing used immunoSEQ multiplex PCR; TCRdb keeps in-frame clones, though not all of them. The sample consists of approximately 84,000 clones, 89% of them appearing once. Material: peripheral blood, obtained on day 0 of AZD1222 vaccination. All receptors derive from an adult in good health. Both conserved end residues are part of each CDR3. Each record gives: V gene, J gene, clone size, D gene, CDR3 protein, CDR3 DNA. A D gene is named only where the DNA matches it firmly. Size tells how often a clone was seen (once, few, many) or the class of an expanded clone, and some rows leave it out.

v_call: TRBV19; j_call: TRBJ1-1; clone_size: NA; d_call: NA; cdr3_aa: CASSPSGVTEAFF; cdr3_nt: TGTGCCAGTAGTCCCTCAGGGGTCACTGAAGCTTTCTTT
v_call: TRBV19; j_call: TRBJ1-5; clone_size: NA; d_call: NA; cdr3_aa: CASSIGQVLGRNQPQHF; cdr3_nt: TGTGCCAGTAGTATAGGACAGGTTTTAGGCCGCAATCAGCCCCAGCATTTT
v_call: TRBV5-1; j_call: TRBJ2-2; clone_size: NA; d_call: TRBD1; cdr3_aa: CASSNGQVNTGELFF; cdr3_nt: TGCGCCAGCAGCAATGGACAGGTGAACACCGGGGAGCTGTTTTTT
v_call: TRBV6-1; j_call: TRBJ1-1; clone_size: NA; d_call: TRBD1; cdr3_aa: CASRQGQAEAFF; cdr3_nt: TGTGCCAGCAGACAGGGACAGGCTGAAGCTTTCTTT
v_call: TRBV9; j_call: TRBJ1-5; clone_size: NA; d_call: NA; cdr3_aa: CASSVDGNQPQHF; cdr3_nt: TGTGCCAGCAGCGTAGATGGCAATCAGCCCCAGCATTTT
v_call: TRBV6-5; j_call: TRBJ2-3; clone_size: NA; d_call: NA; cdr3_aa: CASSWFQNTDTQYF; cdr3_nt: TGTGCCAGCAGTTGGTTTCAGAACACAGATACGCAGTATTTT
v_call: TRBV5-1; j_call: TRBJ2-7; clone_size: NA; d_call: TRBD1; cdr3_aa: CASSSGQTHSSEQYF; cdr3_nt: TGCGCCAGCAGCTCGGGACAGACCCATTCCTCCGAGCAGTACTTC
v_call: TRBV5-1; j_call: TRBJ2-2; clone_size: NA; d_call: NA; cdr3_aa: CASSLDRASTGELFF; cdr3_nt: TGCGCCAGCAGCTTGGACAGGGCGAGCACCGGGGAGCTGTTTTTT
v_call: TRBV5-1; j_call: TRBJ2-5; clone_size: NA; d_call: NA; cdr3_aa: CASSLWVNEETQYF; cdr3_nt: TGCGCCAGCAGCCTCTGGGTTAACGAGGAGACCCAGTACTTC
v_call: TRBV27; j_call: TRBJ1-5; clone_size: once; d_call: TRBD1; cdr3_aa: CASSRTGGYQPQHF; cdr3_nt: TGTGCCAGCAGTCGGACAGGGGGATATCAGCCCCAGCATTTT
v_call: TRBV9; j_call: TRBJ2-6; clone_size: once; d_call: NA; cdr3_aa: CASRGSGANVLTF; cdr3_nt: TGTGCCAGCAGGGGCTCTGGGGCCAACGTCCTGACTTTC
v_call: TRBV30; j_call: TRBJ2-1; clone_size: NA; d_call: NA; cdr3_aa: CAWSPDWSEQFF; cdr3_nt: TGTGCCTGGAGTCCCGACTGGAGTGAGCAGTTCTTC
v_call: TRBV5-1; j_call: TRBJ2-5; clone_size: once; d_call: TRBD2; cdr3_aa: CASSSVPISGREETQYF; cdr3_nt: TGCGCCAGCAGTTCGGTCCCCATTAGCGGGAGGGAAGAGACCCAGTACTTC
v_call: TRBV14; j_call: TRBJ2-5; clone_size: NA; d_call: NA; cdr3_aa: CASSQERGVVSETQYF; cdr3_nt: TGTGCCAGCAGCCAAGAAAGGGGGGTCGTTTCAGAGACCCAGTACTTC
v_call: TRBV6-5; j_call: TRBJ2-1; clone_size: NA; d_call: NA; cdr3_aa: CASRRDSYNEQFF; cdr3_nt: TGTGCCAGCAGGCGGGACAGCTACAATGAGCAGTTCTTC
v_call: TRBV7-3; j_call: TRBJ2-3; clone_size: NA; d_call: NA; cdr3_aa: CASSPPGTDTQYF; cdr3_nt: TGTGCCAGCAGCCCCCCGGGCACAGATACGCAGTATTTT
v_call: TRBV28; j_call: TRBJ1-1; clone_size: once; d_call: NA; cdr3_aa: CASSLPGTVNTEAFF; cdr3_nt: TGTGCCAGCAGTCTCCCTGGGACGGTTAACACTGAAGCTTTCTTT
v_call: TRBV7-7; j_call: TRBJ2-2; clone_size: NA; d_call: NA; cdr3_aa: CASSVNAGTGELFF; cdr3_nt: TGTGCTAGCAGCGTTAATGCGGGGACCGGGGAGCTGTTTTTT
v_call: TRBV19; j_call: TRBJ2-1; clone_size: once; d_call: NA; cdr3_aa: CASSLGADLSYNEQFF; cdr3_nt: TGTGCCAGTAGTTTGGGGGCCGACCTTTCCTACAATGAGCAGTTCTTC